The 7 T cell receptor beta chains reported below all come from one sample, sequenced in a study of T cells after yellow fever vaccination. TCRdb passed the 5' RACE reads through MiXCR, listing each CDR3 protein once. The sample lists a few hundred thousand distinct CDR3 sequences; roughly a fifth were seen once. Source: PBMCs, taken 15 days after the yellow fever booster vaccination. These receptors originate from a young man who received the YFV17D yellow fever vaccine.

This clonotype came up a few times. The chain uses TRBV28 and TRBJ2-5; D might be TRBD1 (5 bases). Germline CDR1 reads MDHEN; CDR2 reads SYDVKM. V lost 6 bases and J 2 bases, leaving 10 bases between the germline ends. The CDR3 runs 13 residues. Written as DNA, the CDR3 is TGTGCCAGCAGGATCAGGGCTCAAGAGACCCAGTACTTC. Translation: CASRIRAQETQYF.

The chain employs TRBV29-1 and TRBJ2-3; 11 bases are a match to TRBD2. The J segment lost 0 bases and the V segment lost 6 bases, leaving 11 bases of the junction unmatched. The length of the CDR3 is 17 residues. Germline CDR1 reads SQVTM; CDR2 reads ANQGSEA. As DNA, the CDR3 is TGCAGCGTCGGAGGGGCTAGCGGGAGGCTTAGCACAGATACGCAGTATTTT. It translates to CSVGGASGRLSTDTQYF.

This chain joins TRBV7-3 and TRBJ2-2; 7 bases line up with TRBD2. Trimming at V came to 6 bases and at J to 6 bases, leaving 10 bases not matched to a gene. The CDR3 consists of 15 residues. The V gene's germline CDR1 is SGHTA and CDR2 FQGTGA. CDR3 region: CASRLGGKGSGELFF. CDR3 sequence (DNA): TGTGCCAGCAGACTCGGGGGGAAGGGGTCCGGGGAGCTGTTTTTT.

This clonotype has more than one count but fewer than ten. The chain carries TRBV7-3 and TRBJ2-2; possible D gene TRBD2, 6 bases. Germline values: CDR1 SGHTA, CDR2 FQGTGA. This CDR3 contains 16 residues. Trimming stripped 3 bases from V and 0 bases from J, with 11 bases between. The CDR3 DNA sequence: TGTGCCAGCAGCTTTGGGGGGTCGACGAACACCGGGGAGCTGTTTTTT. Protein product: CASSFGGSTNTGELFF.

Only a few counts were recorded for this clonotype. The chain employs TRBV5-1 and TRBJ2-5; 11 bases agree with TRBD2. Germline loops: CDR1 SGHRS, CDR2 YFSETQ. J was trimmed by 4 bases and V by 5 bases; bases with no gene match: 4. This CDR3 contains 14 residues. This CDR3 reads CASRGTSGTETQYF. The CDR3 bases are TGCGCCAGCAGGGGGACTAGCGGAACAGAGACCCAGTACTTC. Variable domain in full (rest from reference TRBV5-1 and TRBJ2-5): KAGVTQTPRYLIKTRGQQVTLSCSPISGHRSVSWYQQTPGQGLQFLFEYFSETQRNKGNFPGRFSGRQFSNSRSEMNVSTLELGDSALYLCASRGTSGTETQYFGPGTRLLVL.

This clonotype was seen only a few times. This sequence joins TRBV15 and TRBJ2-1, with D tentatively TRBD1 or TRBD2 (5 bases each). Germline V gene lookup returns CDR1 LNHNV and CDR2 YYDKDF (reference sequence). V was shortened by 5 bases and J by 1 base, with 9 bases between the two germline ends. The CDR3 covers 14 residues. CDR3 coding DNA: TGTGCCACCAGCCGGGACCTTTCCTACAATGAGCAGTTCTTC. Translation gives CATSRDLSYNEQFF.

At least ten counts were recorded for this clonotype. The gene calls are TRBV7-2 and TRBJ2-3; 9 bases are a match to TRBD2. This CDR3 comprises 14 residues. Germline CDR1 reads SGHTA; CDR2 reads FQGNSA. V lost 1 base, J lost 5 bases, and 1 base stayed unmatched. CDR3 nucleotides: TGTGCCAGCAGCTTAGGACTAGCGGAAGATACGCAGTATTTT. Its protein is CASSLGLAEDTQYF.